The T cell receptor beta chain described here comes from a study of blood T cell repertoires in COVID-19. The protocol was immunoSEQ multiplex PCR, while the TCRdb copy is restricted to in-frame clones and leaves out a portion. Of around 100,000 clones listed, 88% were seen once; the top ten hold around 5.4%. J was trimmed by 8 bases and V by 3 bases; bases with no gene match: 9. Germline CDR1 is MNHEY and CDR2 is SMNVEV (reference sequence). The CDR3 covers 16 residues. The gene calls are TRBV27 and TRBJ2-3; 12 bases agree with TRBD2. Sequences were obtained from peripheral blood. This sequence originates from a human donor in a cohort sampled during active COVID-19. CDR3 nucleotides: TGTGCCAGCAGTTTGCTAGCGGGAGGGCCGATTGGTACGCAGTATTTT. It is translated as CASSLLAGGPIGTQYF.